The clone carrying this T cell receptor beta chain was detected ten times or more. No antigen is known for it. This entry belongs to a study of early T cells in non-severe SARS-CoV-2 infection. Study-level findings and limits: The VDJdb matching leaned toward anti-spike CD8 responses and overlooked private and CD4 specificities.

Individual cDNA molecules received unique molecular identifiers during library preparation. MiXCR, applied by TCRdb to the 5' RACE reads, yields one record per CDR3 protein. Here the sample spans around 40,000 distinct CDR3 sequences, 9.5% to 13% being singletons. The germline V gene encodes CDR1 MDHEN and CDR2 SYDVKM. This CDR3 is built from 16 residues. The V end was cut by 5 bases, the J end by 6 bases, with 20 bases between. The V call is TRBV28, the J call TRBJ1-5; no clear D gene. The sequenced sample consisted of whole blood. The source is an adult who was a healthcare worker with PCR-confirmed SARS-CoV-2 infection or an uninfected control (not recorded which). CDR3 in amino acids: CASSTSRRGYGQPQHF. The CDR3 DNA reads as TGTGCCAGCAGTACCAGTCGCCGGGGATATGGTCAGCCCCAGCATTTT.